What follows is one T cell receptor beta chain and its context. Its specificity is not known. Germline and junction disagree at one end, which may indicate a read error. These data originate in a study of Ad26.COV2.S vaccination and SARS-CoV-2 variants. As for treatment: some 19 received Ad26.COV2.S at low or high dose, single or two shots; 5 received placebo; per-sample allocation not given. Samples came from day 63 after the first vaccine or placebo injection. Clones were read by immunoSEQ multiplex PCR, and TCRdb kept only the in-frame ones, dropping some. In the table there are some 340,000 clones, around four fifths of which are singletons. Study results and limitations: Reportedly, after vaccination the spike-specific CD8+ and CD4+ T cell responses displayed substantial breadth. Vaccine recipients showed a spike-specific TCR breadth that was higher than in placebo recipients. Quantification of TCR breadth and depth may have yielded underestimates of total T cell responses.

The germline V gene has CDR1 MNHEY and CDR2 SVGAGI. The length of the CDR3 is 13 residues. The sample here was peripheral blood, taken in a trial of Ad26.COV2.S vaccine versus placebo. This chain links TRBV6-5 with TRBJ2-7; D is uncertain. The origin of this receptor is a person aged 18 to 65 who received the Ad26.COV2.S COVID-19 vaccine or a placebo. The chain's CDR3 is CASSYGRFYEQYF. The DNA for the CDR3 is TGTGCCAGCAGTTACGGACGGTTCTACGAACAGTACTTC.